The rows below give T cell receptor beta chains drawn from one sample of a study of identical twins. TCRdb itself ran the 5' RACE reads through MiXCR, one entry per CDR3 protein. Counted here are 500,000 to 650,000 distinct CDR3 sequences, approximately 20% occurring once; the ten biggest clones make up around 0.47%. The same specimen was also included in a second study, on yellow fever vaccine responses in identical twins.

Sequencing input: CD4+ T cells sorted from blood. Source of these receptors: a woman in her late teens or twenties in good health. Each CDR3 is given with its conserved first and last residue. D genes are given only for firm matches. Some rows mark clone size as missing; the rest say once, few, many or name a class of expanded clone.

D gene: NA; CDR3 length: 14; clone size: NA; J gene: TRBJ1-6; V gene: TRBV10-3; CDR3 protein: CAIGREDFNSPLHF; CDR3 DNA: TGTGCCATTGGCAGGGAGGATTTCAATTCACCCCTCCACTTT
D gene: TRBD1; CDR3 length: 16; clone size: few; J gene: TRBJ2-1; V gene: TRBV5-1; CDR3 protein: CASGRTGNMGMNEQFF; CDR3 DNA: TGCGCCAGCGGCCGGACAGGGAATATGGGTATGAATGAGCAGTTCTTC
D gene: TRBD1; CDR3 length: 14; clone size: NA; J gene: TRBJ1-2; V gene: TRBV5-8; CDR3 protein: CASSLERGRVGYTF; CDR3 DNA: TGTGCCAGCAGCTTGGAAAGGGGGCGCGTGGGCTACACCTTC
D gene: NA; CDR3 length: 12; clone size: few; J gene: TRBJ2-1; V gene: TRBV10-3; CDR3 protein: CAISEKSNEQFF; CDR3 DNA: TGTGCCATCAGTGAGAAGAGCAATGAGCAGTTCTTC
D gene: TRBD2; CDR3 length: 15; clone size: few; J gene: TRBJ2-7; V gene: TRBV6-5; CDR3 protein: CASSYSYSGRYEQYF; CDR3 DNA: TGTGCCAGCAGTTACTCTTATAGCGGGAGGTACGAGCAGTACTTC
D gene: NA; CDR3 length: 11; clone size: few; J gene: TRBJ2-1; V gene: TRBV12-3/TRBV12-4; CDR3 protein: CASSKGGEQFF; CDR3 DNA: TGTGCCAGCAGCAAAGGCGGTGAGCAGTTCTTC
D gene: NA; CDR3 length: 13; clone size: NA; J gene: TRBJ1-1; V gene: TRBV12-3/TRBV12-4; CDR3 protein: CASSRRMNTEAFF; CDR3 DNA: TGTGCCAGCTCCAGGAGGATGAACACTGAAGCTTTCTTT
D gene: NA; CDR3 length: 14; clone size: NA; J gene: TRBJ2-4; V gene: TRBV5-1; CDR3 protein: CASNQGTAKNIQYF; CDR3 DNA: TGCGCCAGCAATCAGGGCACGGCCAAAAACATTCAGTACTTC
D gene: TRBD1; CDR3 length: 13; clone size: few; J gene: TRBJ2-3; V gene: TRBV12-3/TRBV12-4; CDR3 protein: CASNSRGPDTQYF; CDR3 DNA: TGTGCCAGCAATTCAAGGGGGCCGGATACGCAGTATTTT
D gene: NA; CDR3 length: 16; clone size: few; J gene: TRBJ2-5; V gene: TRBV3-1; CDR3 protein: CASSQRGTLPQETQYF; CDR3 DNA: TGTGCCAGCAGCCAAAGGGGGACTCTTCCCCAAGAGACCCAGTACTTC
D gene: NA; CDR3 length: 16; clone size: few; J gene: TRBJ2-4; V gene: TRBV12-3/TRBV12-4; CDR3 protein: CASSPAGALAKNIQYF; CDR3 DNA: TGTGCCAGCAGTCCGGCAGGGGCCCTAGCCAAAAACATTCAGTACTTC
D gene: NA; CDR3 length: 15; clone size: once; J gene: TRBJ2-2; V gene: TRBV3-1; CDR3 protein: CASSQGGSYRGELFF; CDR3 DNA: TGTGCCAGCAGCCAAGGAGGCAGCTACCGGGGAGAGCTGTTTTTT
D gene: NA; CDR3 length: 14; clone size: NA; J gene: TRBJ1-1; V gene: TRBV12-3/TRBV12-4; CDR3 protein: CASTRAPAGFEAFF; CDR3 DNA: TGTGCCAGCACCCGGGCCCCAGCGGGCTTTGAAGCTTTCTTT
D gene: TRBD1; CDR3 length: 16; clone size: NA; J gene: TRBJ1-1; V gene: TRBV5-1; CDR3 protein: CASSSDWDRQNTEAFF; CDR3 DNA: TGCGCCAGCAGCTCCGACTGGGACAGACAGAACACTGAAGCTTTCTTT
D gene: NA; CDR3 length: 11; clone size: NA; J gene: TRBJ1-1; V gene: TRBV20-1; CDR3 protein: CSAILNTEAFF; CDR3 DNA: TGCAGTGCTATTCTGAACACTGAAGCTTTCTTT
D gene: TRBD2; CDR3 length: 13; clone size: many; J gene: TRBJ2-5; V gene: TRBV29-1; CDR3 protein: CSVDLSLAGAQYF; CDR3 DNA: TGCAGCGTTGATCTAAGTCTAGCGGGGGCCCAGTACTTC
D gene: TRBD1; CDR3 length: 17; clone size: NA; J gene: TRBJ2-5; V gene: TRBV12-3/TRBV12-4; CDR3 protein: CASSLHRFTTGLETQYF; CDR3 DNA: TGTGCCAGCAGTTTGCACCGCTTTACGACAGGGCTAGAGACCCAGTACTTC
D gene: TRBD1; CDR3 length: 17; clone size: NA; J gene: TRBJ2-1; V gene: TRBV5-5; CDR3 protein: CASSSSPGTGGHVEQFF; CDR3 DNA: TGTGCCAGCAGCTCCTCCCCCGGGACAGGGGGTCACGTTGAGCAGTTCTTC
D gene: NA; CDR3 length: 15; clone size: few; J gene: TRBJ2-1; V gene: TRBV15; CDR3 protein: CATSTRAPPYNEQFF; CDR3 DNA: TGTGCCACCAGCACTCGGGCCCCACCGTACAATGAGCAGTTCTTC
D gene: NA; CDR3 length: 15; clone size: NA; J gene: TRBJ1-5; V gene: TRBV4-2; CDR3 protein: CASSQDKAGNQPQHF; CDR3 DNA: TGTGCCAGCAGCCAAGATAAGGCTGGCAATCAGCCCCAGCATTTT
D gene: NA; CDR3 length: 14; clone size: NA; J gene: TRBJ2-7; V gene: TRBV5-1; CDR3 protein: CASSSGAGIAEQYF; CDR3 DNA: TGCGCCAGCAGCTCTGGGGCAGGGATCGCCGAGCAGTACTTC
D gene: TRBD2; CDR3 length: 14; clone size: few; J gene: TRBJ2-1; V gene: TRBV27; CDR3 protein: CASRGLAGEGEQFF; CDR3 DNA: TGTGCCAGCAGGGGACTAGCGGGAGAGGGTGAGCAGTTCTTC
D gene: TRBD1; CDR3 length: 14; clone size: NA; J gene: TRBJ2-4; V gene: TRBV12-3/TRBV12-4; CDR3 protein: CASTRTGAENIQYF; CDR3 DNA: TGTGCCAGCACCCGGACAGGGGCAGAAAACATTCAGTACTTC
D gene: TRBD2; CDR3 length: 15; clone size: NA; J gene: TRBJ2-1; V gene: TRBV7-3; CDR3 protein: CASSRTSGRVNEQFF; CDR3 DNA: TGTGCCAGCAGCCGGACTAGCGGGAGGGTCAATGAGCAGTTCTTC
D gene: NA; CDR3 length: 13; clone size: NA; J gene: TRBJ2-1; V gene: TRBV2; CDR3 protein: CASRFPQGNEQFF; CDR3 DNA: TGTGCCAGCAGATTCCCTCAGGGTAATGAGCAGTTCTTC
D gene: NA; CDR3 length: 12; clone size: few; J gene: TRBJ2-3; V gene: TRBV28; CDR3 protein: CASSLLDSRQYF; CDR3 DNA: TGTGCCAGCAGTTTACTGGACAGTCGGCAGTATTTT
D gene: NA; CDR3 length: 11; clone size: few; J gene: TRBJ1-2; V gene: TRBV28; CDR3 protein: CASRLGPGYTF; CDR3 DNA: TGTGCCAGCAGGTTGGGGCCCGGCTACACCTTC
D gene: TRBD2; CDR3 length: 13; clone size: few; J gene: TRBJ2-1; V gene: TRBV29-1; CDR3 protein: CSTRLAVYNEQFF; CDR3 DNA: TGCAGCACCCGACTAGCGGTCTACAATGAGCAGTTCTTC
D gene: NA; CDR3 length: 13; clone size: many; J gene: TRBJ2-5; V gene: TRBV25-1; CDR3 protein: CASSGGESETQYF; CDR3 DNA: TGTGCCAGCAGTGGGGGGGAATCAGAGACCCAGTACTTC
D gene: TRBD2; CDR3 length: 15; clone size: NA; J gene: TRBJ2-7; V gene: TRBV2; CDR3 protein: CASSALPAGVYEQYF; CDR3 DNA: TGTGCCAGCAGCGCGTTACCAGCGGGAGTGTACGAGCAGTACTTC
D gene: NA; CDR3 length: 12; clone size: few; J gene: TRBJ2-7; V gene: TRBV12-3/TRBV12-4; CDR3 protein: CASSFPGDEQYF; CDR3 DNA: TGTGCCAGCAGTTTCCCAGGGGACGAGCAGTACTTC
D gene: NA; CDR3 length: 16; clone size: few; J gene: TRBJ2-1; V gene: TRBV29-1; CDR3 protein: CSVKPTWGARGNEQFF; CDR3 DNA: TGCAGCGTTAAGCCCACCTGGGGTGCCCGGGGGAATGAGCAGTTCTTC
D gene: NA; CDR3 length: 17; clone size: few; J gene: TRBJ2-5; V gene: TRBV12-3/TRBV12-4; CDR3 protein: CASSLGPVSSDQETQYF; CDR3 DNA: TGTGCCAGCAGTTTAGGTCCAGTCTCATCGGATCAAGAGACCCAGTACTTC
D gene: NA; CDR3 length: 18; clone size: NA; J gene: TRBJ2-1; V gene: TRBV11-2; CDR3 protein: CASSLGLGAMNPYNEQFF; CDR3 DNA: TGTGCCAGCAGCTTAGGCCTCGGGGCCATGAACCCCTACAATGAGCAGTTCTTC
D gene: NA; CDR3 length: 16; clone size: NA; J gene: TRBJ2-1; V gene: TRBV3-1; CDR3 protein: CASSQGDRIDYNEQFF; CDR3 DNA: TGTGCCAGCAGCCAAGGGGATAGGATTGACTACAATGAGCAGTTCTTC
D gene: TRBD2; CDR3 length: 18; clone size: few; J gene: TRBJ2-3; V gene: TRBV18; CDR3 protein: CASSPRRAAGGQTDTQYF; CDR3 DNA: TGTGCCAGCTCACCACGTCGGGCCGCGGGGGGGCAGACAGATACGCAGTATTTT
D gene: NA; CDR3 length: 14; clone size: few; J gene: TRBJ2-3; V gene: TRBV12-3/TRBV12-4; CDR3 protein: CASSLLDEADTQYF; CDR3 DNA: TGTGCCAGCAGTTTACTAGACGAGGCAGATACGCAGTATTTT
D gene: TRBD2; CDR3 length: 14; clone size: NA; J gene: TRBJ2-7; V gene: TRBV20-1; CDR3 protein: CSATLAGIEYEQYF; CDR3 DNA: TGCAGTGCCACCTTAGCGGGAATTGAGTACGAGCAGTACTTC
D gene: TRBD2; CDR3 length: 14; clone size: NA; J gene: TRBJ2-2; V gene: TRBV9; CDR3 protein: CATRREGGTGELFF; CDR3 DNA: TGTGCCACTCGGAGGGAGGGAGGGACCGGGGAGCTGTTTTTT
D gene: NA; CDR3 length: 11; clone size: once; J gene: TRBJ1-1; V gene: TRBV28; CDR3 protein: CASSSGIGAFF; CDR3 DNA: TGTGCCAGCAGTTCCGGGATTGGGGCTTTCTTT
D gene: NA; CDR3 length: 13; clone size: NA; J gene: TRBJ1-1; V gene: TRBV6-1; CDR3 protein: CASRNGLNTEAFF; CDR3 DNA: TGTGCCAGCCGAAACGGATTGAACACTGAAGCTTTCTTT
D gene: TRBD1; CDR3 length: 15; clone size: few; J gene: TRBJ1-1; V gene: TRBV12-3/TRBV12-4; CDR3 protein: CASSFGMTGGNIAFF; CDR3 DNA: TGTGCCAGCAGTTTCGGGATGACAGGGGGAAATATAGCTTTCTTT
D gene: TRBD2; CDR3 length: 16; clone size: NA; J gene: TRBJ2-1; V gene: TRBV12-3/TRBV12-4; CDR3 protein: CASSLEVASGGNEQFF; CDR3 DNA: TGTGCCAGCAGTTTGGAGGTGGCTAGCGGGGGGAATGAGCAGTTCTTC
D gene: NA; CDR3 length: 12; clone size: NA; J gene: TRBJ1-1; V gene: TRBV12-3/TRBV12-4; CDR3 protein: CASSPGHLSAFF; CDR3 DNA: TGTGCCAGCAGCCCGGGACATTTATCAGCTTTCTTT
D gene: TRBD1; CDR3 length: 15; clone size: NA; J gene: TRBJ2-1; V gene: TRBV10-3; CDR3 protein: CAIRRQGAIGDEQFF; CDR3 DNA: TGTGCCATCAGACGACAGGGGGCTATAGGCGATGAGCAGTTCTTC
D gene: NA; CDR3 length: 15; clone size: few; J gene: TRBJ1-5; V gene: TRBV6-1; CDR3 protein: CASGDGGSGNQPQHF; CDR3 DNA: TGTGCCAGCGGAGACGGGGGCTCGGGCAATCAGCCCCAGCATTTT
D gene: NA; CDR3 length: 15; clone size: NA; J gene: TRBJ2-3; V gene: TRBV12-3/TRBV12-4; CDR3 protein: CASSLEASGTDTQYF; CDR3 DNA: TGTGCCAGCAGTTTAGAGGCTAGCGGCACAGATACGCAGTATTTT
D gene: NA; CDR3 length: 15; clone size: NA; J gene: TRBJ1-6; V gene: TRBV7-9; CDR3 protein: CASSRGSWNNSPLHF; CDR3 DNA: TGTGCCAGCAGCCGAGGGAGTTGGAATAATTCACCCCTCCACTTT
D gene: TRBD2; CDR3 length: 16; clone size: NA; J gene: TRBJ2-3; V gene: TRBV24-1; CDR3 protein: CATSDPIAGARDTQYF; CDR3 DNA: TGTGCCACCAGTGATCCGATAGCGGGAGCGCGAGATACGCAGTATTTT
D gene: TRBD2; CDR3 length: 15; clone size: NA; J gene: TRBJ2-7; V gene: TRBV20-1; CDR3 protein: CSARPSLAGAYEQYF; CDR3 DNA: TGCAGTGCTAGACCCTCACTAGCGGGAGCCTACGAGCAGTACTTC